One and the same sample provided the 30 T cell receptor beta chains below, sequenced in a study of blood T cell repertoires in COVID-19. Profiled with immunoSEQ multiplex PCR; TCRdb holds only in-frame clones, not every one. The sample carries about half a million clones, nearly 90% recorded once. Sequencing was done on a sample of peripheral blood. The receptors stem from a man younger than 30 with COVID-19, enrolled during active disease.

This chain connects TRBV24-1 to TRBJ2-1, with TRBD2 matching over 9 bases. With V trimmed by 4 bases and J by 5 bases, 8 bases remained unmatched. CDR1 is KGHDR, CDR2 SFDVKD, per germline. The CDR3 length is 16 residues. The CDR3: CATSEVIAGEDNEQFF. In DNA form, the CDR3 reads TGTGCCACCAGTGAAGTGATAGCGGGAGAGGACAATGAGCAGTTCTTC.

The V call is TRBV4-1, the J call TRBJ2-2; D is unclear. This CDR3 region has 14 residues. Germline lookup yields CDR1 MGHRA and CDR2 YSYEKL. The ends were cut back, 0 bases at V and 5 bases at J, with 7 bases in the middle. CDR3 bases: TGCGCCAGCAGCCAAGAAGCACCAACCGGGGAGCTGTTTTTT. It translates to CASSQEAPTGELFF.

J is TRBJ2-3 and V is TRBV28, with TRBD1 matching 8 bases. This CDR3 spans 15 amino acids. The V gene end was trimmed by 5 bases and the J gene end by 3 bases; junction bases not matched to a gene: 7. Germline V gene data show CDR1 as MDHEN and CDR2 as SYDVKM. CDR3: CASSTSGQGTDTQYF. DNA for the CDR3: TGTGCCAGCAGTACTTCTGGACAGGGAACAGATACGCAGTATTTT.

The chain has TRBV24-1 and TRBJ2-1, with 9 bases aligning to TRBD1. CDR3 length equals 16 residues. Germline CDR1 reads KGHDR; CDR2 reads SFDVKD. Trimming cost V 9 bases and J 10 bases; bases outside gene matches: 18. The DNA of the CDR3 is TGTGCCACCGCTATAAGGGGACAGGGACTTATTCGCGAGCAGTTCTTC. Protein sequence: CATAIRGQGLIREQFF.

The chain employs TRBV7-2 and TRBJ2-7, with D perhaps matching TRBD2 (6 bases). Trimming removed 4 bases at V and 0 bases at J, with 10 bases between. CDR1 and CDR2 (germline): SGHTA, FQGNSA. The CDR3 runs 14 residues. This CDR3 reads CASSSRGNSYEQYF. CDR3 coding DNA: TGTGCCAGCAGCTCGCGGGGAAACTCCTACGAGCAGTACTTC.

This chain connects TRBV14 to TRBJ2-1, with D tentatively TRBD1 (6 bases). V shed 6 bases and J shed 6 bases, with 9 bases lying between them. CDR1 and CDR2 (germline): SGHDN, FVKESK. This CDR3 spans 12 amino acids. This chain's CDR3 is CASRGGFNEQFF. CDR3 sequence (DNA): TGTGCCAGCAGAGGGGGTTTCAATGAGCAGTTCTTC.

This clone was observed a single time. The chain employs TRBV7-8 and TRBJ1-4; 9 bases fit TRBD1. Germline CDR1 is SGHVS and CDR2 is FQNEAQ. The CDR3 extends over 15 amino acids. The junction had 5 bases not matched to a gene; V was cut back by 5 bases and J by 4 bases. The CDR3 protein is CASSRGDRDNEKLFF. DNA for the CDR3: TGTGCCAGCAGCAGGGGGGACAGGGATAATGAAAAACTGTTTTTT.

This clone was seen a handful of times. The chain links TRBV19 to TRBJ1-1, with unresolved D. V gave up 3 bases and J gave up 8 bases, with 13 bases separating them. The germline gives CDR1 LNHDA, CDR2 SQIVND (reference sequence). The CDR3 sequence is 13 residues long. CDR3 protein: CASSIAVPGEAFF. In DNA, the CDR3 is TGTGCCAGTAGTATCGCTGTTCCGGGGGAAGCTTTCTTT.

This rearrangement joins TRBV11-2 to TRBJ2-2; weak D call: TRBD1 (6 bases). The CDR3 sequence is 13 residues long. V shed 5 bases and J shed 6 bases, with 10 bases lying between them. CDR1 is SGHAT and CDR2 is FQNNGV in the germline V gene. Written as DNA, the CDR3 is TGTGCCAGCAGCCCGGACAGAGCCGGGGAGCTGTTTTTT. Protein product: CASSPDRAGELFF.

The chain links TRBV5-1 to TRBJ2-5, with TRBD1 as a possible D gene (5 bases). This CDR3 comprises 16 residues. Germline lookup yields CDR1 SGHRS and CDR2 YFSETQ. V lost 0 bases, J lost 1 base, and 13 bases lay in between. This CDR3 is CASSLAIRTGQETQYF. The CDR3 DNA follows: TGCGCCAGCAGCTTGGCCATCCGCACAGGCCAAGAGACCCAGTACTTC.

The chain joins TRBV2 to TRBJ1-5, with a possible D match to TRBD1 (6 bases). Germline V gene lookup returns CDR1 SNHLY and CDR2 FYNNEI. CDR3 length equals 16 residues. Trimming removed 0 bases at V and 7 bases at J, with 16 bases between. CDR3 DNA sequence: TGTGCCAGCAGTGAAGCGGGGGCCGAGGGGATGCAGCCCCAGCATTTT. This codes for CASSEAGAEGMQPQHF.

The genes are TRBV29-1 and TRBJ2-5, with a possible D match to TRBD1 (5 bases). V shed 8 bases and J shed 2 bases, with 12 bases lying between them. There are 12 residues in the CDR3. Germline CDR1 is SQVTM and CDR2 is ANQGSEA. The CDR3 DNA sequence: TGCAGCACTACAGGCGCACAAGAGACCCAGTACTTC. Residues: CSTTGAQETQYF.

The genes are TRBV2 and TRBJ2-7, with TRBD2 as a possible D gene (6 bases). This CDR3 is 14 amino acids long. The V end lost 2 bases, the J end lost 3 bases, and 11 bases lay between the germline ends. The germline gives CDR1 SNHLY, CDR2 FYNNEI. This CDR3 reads CASSERASVYEQYF. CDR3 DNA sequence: TGTGCCAGCAGTGAAAGGGCTAGCGTCTACGAGCAGTACTTC. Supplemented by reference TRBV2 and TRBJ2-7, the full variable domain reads EPEVTQTPSHQVTQMGQEVILRCVPISNHLYFYWYRQILGQKVEFLVSFYNNEISEKSEIFDDQFSVERPDGSNFTLKIRSTKLEDSAMYFCASSERASVYEQYFGPGTRLTVT.

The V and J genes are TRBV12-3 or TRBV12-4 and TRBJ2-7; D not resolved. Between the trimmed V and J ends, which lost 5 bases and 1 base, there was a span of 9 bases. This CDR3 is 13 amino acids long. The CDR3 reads CASSNQFSYEQYF. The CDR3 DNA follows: TGTGCCAGCAGTAACCAGTTTTCCTACGAGCAGTACTTC.

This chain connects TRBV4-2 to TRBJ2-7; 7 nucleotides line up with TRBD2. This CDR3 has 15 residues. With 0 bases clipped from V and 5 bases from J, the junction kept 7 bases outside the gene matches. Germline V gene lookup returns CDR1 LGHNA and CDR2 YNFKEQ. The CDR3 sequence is CASSQDPGAGNEQYF. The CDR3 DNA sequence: TGTGCCAGCAGCCAAGATCCCGGAGCGGGGAACGAGCAGTACTTC.

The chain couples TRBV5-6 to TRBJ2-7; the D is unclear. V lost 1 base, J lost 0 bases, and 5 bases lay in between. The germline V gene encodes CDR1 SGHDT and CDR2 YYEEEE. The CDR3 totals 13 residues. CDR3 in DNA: TGTGCCAGCAGCTTGCGTAGCTCCTACGAGCAGTACTTC. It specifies CASSLRSSYEQYF.

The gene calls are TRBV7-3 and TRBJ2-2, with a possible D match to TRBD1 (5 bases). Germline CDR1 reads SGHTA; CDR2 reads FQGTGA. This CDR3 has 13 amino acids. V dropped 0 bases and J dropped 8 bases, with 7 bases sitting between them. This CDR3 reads CASSLTTEGELFF. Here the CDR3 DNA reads TGTGCCAGCAGCTTAACGACAGAGGGGGAGCTGTTTTTT. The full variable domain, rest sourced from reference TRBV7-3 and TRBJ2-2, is GAGVSQTPSNKVTEKGKYVELRCDPISGHTALYWYRQSLGQGPEFLIYFQGTGAADDSGLPNDRFFAVRPEGSVSTLKIQRTERGDSAVYLCASSLTTEGELFFGEGSRLTVL.

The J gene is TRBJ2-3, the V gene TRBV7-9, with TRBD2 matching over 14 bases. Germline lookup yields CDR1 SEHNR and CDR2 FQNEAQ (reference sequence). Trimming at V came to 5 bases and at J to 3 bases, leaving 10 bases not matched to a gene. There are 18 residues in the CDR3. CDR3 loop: CASSRKTSGGAVTDTQYF. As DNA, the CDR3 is TGTGCCAGCAGCCGAAAGACTAGCGGGGGGGCCGTAACAGATACGCAGTATTTT.

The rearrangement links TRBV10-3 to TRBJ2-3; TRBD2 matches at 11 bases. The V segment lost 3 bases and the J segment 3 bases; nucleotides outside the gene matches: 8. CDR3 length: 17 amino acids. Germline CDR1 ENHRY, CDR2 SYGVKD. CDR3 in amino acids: CAISDPTSGKTTDTQYF. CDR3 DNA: TGTGCCATCAGTGATCCGACTAGCGGGAAAACTACAGATACGCAGTATTTT.

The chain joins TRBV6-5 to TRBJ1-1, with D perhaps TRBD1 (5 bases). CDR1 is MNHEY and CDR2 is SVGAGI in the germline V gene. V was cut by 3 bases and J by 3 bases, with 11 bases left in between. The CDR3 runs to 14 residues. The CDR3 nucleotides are TGTGCCAGCAGTTATTCGGGGGGGGACACTGAAGCTTTCTTT. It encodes CASSYSGGDTEAFF.

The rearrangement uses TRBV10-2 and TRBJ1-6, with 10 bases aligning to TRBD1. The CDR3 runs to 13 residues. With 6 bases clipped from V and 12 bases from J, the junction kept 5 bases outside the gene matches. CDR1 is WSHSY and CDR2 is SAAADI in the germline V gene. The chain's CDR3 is CASRKGQGLPLHF. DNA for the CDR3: TGCGCCAGCAGAAAGGGACAGGGGCTACCCCTCCACTTT.

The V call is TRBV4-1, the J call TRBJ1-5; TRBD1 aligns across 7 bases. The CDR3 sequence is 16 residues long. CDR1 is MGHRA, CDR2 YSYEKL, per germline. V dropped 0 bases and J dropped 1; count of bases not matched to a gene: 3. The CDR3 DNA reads TGCGCCAGCAGCCAAGAGGCAGGGGGGAGCAATCAGCCCCAGCATTTT. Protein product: CASSQEAGGSNQPQHF.

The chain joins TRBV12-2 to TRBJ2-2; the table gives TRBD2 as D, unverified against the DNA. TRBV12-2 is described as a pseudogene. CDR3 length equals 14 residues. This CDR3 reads CASRIRDYTGELFF. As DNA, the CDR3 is TGTGCAAGTCGCATCCGGGACTACACCGGGGAGCTGTTTTTT.

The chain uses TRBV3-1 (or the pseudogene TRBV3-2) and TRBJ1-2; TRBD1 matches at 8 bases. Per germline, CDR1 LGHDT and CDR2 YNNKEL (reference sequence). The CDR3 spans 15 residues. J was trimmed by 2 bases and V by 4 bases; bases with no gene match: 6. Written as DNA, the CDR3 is TGTGCCAGCAGCCGCTATGACAGGGGCAACTATGGCTACACCTTC. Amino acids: CASSRYDRGNYGYTF.

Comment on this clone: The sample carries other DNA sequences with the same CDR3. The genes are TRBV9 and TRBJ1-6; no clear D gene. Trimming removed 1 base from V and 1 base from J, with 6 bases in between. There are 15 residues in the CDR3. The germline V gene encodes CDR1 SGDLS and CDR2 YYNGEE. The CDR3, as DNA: TGTGCCAGCAGCGTAACGGTTTCCTATAATTCACCCCTCCACTTT. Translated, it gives CASSVTVSYNSPLHF.

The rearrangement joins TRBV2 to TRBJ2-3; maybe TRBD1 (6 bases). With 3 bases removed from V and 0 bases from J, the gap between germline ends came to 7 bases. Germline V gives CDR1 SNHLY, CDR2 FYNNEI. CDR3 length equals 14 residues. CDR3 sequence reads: CASSEDSSTDTQYF. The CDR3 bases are TGTGCCAGCAGTGAGGACAGTAGCACAGATACGCAGTATTTT.

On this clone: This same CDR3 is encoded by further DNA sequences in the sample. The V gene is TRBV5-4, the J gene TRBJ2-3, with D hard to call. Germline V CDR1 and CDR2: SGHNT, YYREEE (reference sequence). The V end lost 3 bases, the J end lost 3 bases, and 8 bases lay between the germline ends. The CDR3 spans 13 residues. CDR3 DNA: TGTGCCAGCAGCTCCCCCGGGACAGATACGCAGTATTTT. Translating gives CASSSPGTDTQYF.

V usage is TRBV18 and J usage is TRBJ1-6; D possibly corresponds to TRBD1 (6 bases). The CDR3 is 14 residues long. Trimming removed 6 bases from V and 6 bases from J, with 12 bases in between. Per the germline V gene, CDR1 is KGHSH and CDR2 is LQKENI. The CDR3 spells CASSQDRTNSPLHF. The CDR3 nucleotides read TGTGCCAGCTCCCAGGACAGAACTAATTCACCCCTCCACTTT.

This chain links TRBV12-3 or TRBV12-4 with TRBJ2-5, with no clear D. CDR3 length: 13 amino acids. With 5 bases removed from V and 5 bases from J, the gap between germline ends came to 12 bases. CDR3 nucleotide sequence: TGTGCCAGCAGTAAGGTCGCCGGGGAGACCCAGTACTTC. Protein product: CASSKVAGETQYF.

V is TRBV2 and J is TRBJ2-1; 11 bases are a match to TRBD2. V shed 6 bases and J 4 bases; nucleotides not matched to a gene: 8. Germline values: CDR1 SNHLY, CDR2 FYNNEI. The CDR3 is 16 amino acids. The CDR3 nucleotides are TGTGCCAGCAGCGACTCCGGGACTAGCGGATACAATGAGCAGTTCTTC. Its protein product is CASSDSGTSGYNEQFF.